This record looks at one T cell receptor (beta chain) sequence and its context. Its antigen is not known. These data are taken from a study of pediatric ulcerative colitis. Study outcomes and limitations: Blood-rectal clonal overlap within each person was significantly higher in ulcerative colitis patients than controls. In rectum, acute severe colitis had expanded clones and less diversity.

The rectum was sampled with one to two pinch biopsies at colonoscopy. The diagnostic colonoscopy in ulcerative colitis patients preceded any immunosuppressive treatment. The CDR3 is 14 residues long. Trimming took 2 bases from V and 4 from J; bases not matched to a gene: 7. Germline V lookup: CDR1 GTSNPN, CDR2 SVGIG (reference sequence). Profiling relied on immunoSEQ multiplex PCR, and the TCRdb table lists in-frame clones only, not all of them. The repertoire has about 35,000 clones, 81% of them found once; the top ten carry approximately 1.1%. Material for sequencing was gut tissue. V is TRBV30 and J is TRBJ2-5, with 7 nucleotides matching TRBD2. The TCR originated in a boy aged 10-17 years with mild ulcerative colitis. As DNA, the CDR3 is TGTGCCTGGAGTAAACTTGGACTAGTAGAGACCCAGTACTTC. Its translation: CAWSKLGLVETQYF. Full variable domain (outside the CDR3, taken from reference TRBV30 and TRBJ2-5): SQTIHQWPATLVQPVGSPLSLECTVEGTSNPNLYWYRQAAGRGLQLLFYSVGIGQISSEVPQNLSASRPQDRQFILSSKKLLLSDSGFYLCAWSKLGLVETQYFGPGTRLLVL.